These 23 T cell receptor beta chains came from one sample sequenced in a study of blood T cell repertoires in COVID-19. Repertoires were generated with immunoSEQ multiplex PCR, while TCRdb's copy carries only in-frame clones and drops some. Among 110,000 or so clones listed, 70% to 85% were seen once. The sequenced material came from peripheral blood. These receptors were obtained from a man aged 50-59 years with acute or convalescent COVID-19.

CDR3 coding DNA: TGTGCCACCAGTGATCGCACTACCATAGGAGGAGGGCCCCAGCATTTT. It codes for CATSDRTTIGGGPQHF. This rearrangement joins TRBV24-1 to TRBJ1-5; D gene unclear. The CDR3 sequence is 16 residues long. Trimming removed 3 bases from V and 9 bases from J, with 20 bases in between. Germline V gives CDR1 KGHDR, CDR2 SFDVKD.

The table lists this clone with a count of one. The chain is built from TRBV4-1 and TRBJ2-5, with TRBD1 identical over 9 bases. Germline-derived CDR1 and CDR2 are MGHRA and YSYEKL. This CDR3 spans 16 amino acids. Germline trimming cut 2 bases from V and 2 bases from J; bases unmatched to any gene: 6. Written as DNA, the CDR3 is TGCGCCAGCAGCCAACCTTACAGGGGGCATCAAGAGACCCAGTACTTC. Its translation: CASSQPYRGHQETQYF.

The V and J genes are TRBV28 and TRBJ1-3; 7 nucleotides align to TRBD1. Germline CDR1 is MDHEN and CDR2 is SYDVKM. V trimming: 5 bases; J trimming: 0 bases; junction bases outside the gene matches: 13. The CDR3 is 18 residues long. CDR3 nucleotides: TGTGCCAGCAGTCCGACAGGTGTAGGGGGCAGCTCTGGAAACACCATATATTTT. This translates into CASSPTGVGGSSGNTIYF.

The genes are TRBV28 and TRBJ1-1; TRBD1 is a possible D gene (5 bases). Germline CDR1 and CDR2: MDHEN and SYDVKM. Trimming shortened V by 5 bases and J by 3 bases, and 13 bases separated the two germline ends. This CDR3 is 14 amino acids long. As DNA, the CDR3 is TGTGCCAGCAGTCTCGGACATCGCGACACTGAAGCTTTCTTT. Protein: CASSLGHRDTEAFF.

This chain joins TRBV4-1 and TRBJ2-7, with a possible D match to TRBD1 (6 bases). Germline V gives CDR1 MGHRA, CDR2 YSYEKL. The CDR3 loop spans 14 amino acids. V was pared by 1 base and J by 7 bases, with 14 bases between. The CDR3 is CASSQGRGGYEQYF. CDR3 DNA: TGCGCCAGCAGCCAAGGTCGAGGGGGTTATGAGCAGTACTTC.

J is TRBJ1-6 and V is TRBV5-6; TRBD1 agrees at 8 bases. Germline CDR1 reads SGHDT; CDR2 reads YYEEEE. This CDR3 spans 15 amino acids. With V trimmed by 6 bases and J by 7 bases, 9 bases remained unmatched. In nucleotides, the CDR3 is TGTGCCAGCACCTTACGGGACAGGATGAATTCACCCCTCCACTTT. Translated: CASTLRDRMNSPLHF.

This clone was found once. The chain uses TRBV28 and TRBJ2-5, with 9 bases identical to TRBD2. This CDR3 has 15 amino acids. The junction had 3 bases not matched to a gene; V was cut back by 2 bases and J by 2 bases. Germline V CDR1 and CDR2: MDHEN, SYDVKM. The CDR3 nucleotides are TGTGCCAGCAGTTTAATCCTAGCGGGGCAAGAGACCCAGTACTTC. This translates into CASSLILAGQETQYF.

V and J are TRBV5-1 and TRBJ1-3; D is unclear. Trimming took off 0 bases at V and 0 bases at J, with 4 bases between the two ends. The CDR3 loop spans 14 amino acids. The germline CDR1 and CDR2 sequences are SGHRS and YFSETQ. CDR3 nucleotide sequence: TGCGCCAGCAGCTTGGACACCTCTGGAAACACCATATATTTT. Amino acids: CASSLDTSGNTIYF. The full variable domain, with the rest looked up from reference TRBV5-1 and TRBJ1-3, is KAGVTQTPRYLIKTRGQQVTLSCSPISGHRSVSWYQQTPGQGLQFLFEYFSETQRNKGNFPGRFSGRQFSNSRSEMNVSTLELGDSALYLCASSLDTSGNTIYFGEGSWLTVV.

J is TRBJ2-2 and V is TRBV6-5; D gene unclear. Trimming shortened V by 2 bases and J by 1 base, and 8 bases separated the two germline ends. Looked up from germline, CDR1 is MNHEY and CDR2 is SVGAGI. The CDR3 runs to 15 residues. Here the CDR3 DNA reads TGTGCCAGCAGTTACGAACTGCGGAACACCGGGGAGCTGTTTTTT. Protein sequence: CASSYELRNTGELFF.

The genes are TRBV15 and TRBJ2-1, with 11 bases matching TRBD2. This CDR3 has 17 amino acids. V lost 3 bases and J lost 7; bases outside the gene matches: 11. The germline V gene has CDR1 LNHNV and CDR2 YYDKDF (reference sequence). The CDR3 bases are TGTGCCACCAGCAGTGGTGGAGTAGCGGGAGGGATGAATGAGCAGTTCTTC. The encoded protein is CATSSGGVAGGMNEQFF.

The genes are TRBV10-1 and TRBJ1-5, with a weak D call TRBD1 (5 bases). V lost 10 bases, J lost 4 bases, and 11 bases lay in between. The CDR3 has 12 amino acids. CDR1 is WNHNN, CDR2 SYGVQD, per germline (reference sequence). CDR3 in amino acids: CAKVQENQPQHF. Written as DNA, the CDR3 is TGCGCCAAGGTACAGGAGAATCAGCCCCAGCATTTT.

This clone was seen just once. The V and J genes are TRBV7-9 and TRBJ2-3; 12 nucleotides agree with TRBD2. Germline CDR1 is SEHNR and CDR2 is FQNEAQ (reference sequence). The V gene end was trimmed by 6 bases and the J gene end by 8 bases; junction bases not matched to a gene: 9. The CDR3 totals 15 residues. CDR3 residues: CASRLTSGSVGTQYF. The CDR3 region has the DNA TGTGCCAGCAGGTTGACTAGCGGGAGCGTCGGTACGCAGTATTTT. Complete variable domain (other parts from reference TRBV7-9 and TRBJ2-3): DTGVSQNPRHKITKRGQNVTFRCDPISEHNRLYWYRQTLGQGPEFLTYFQNEAQLEKSRLLSDRFSAERPKGSFSTLEIQRTEQGDSAMYLCASRLTSGSVGTQYFGPGTRLTVL.

The chain couples TRBV7-2 to TRBJ1-2, with D unresolved. V lost 0 bases and J 7 bases, leaving 18 bases between the germline ends. The germline gives CDR1 SGHTA, CDR2 FQGNSA. This CDR3 contains 16 residues. The CDR3 region has the DNA TGTGCCAGCAGCTTAGCGGAGGTGTGGGCTCTGCCTGGCTACACCTTC. Its translation: CASSLAEVWALPGYTF.

This clone was found a few times. V gene TRBV10-3 combines with J gene TRBJ1-6, with 11 bases aligning to TRBD1. Germline V CDR1 and CDR2: ENHRY, SYGVKD. There are 15 residues in the CDR3. The V segment lost 2 bases and the J segment 9 bases; nucleotides outside the gene matches: 3. The CDR3 loop reads CAISEAGTGGSPLHF. CDR3 DNA: TGTGCCATCAGTGAGGCCGGGACAGGGGGTTCACCCCTCCACTTT.

The V gene is TRBV11-2, the J gene TRBJ2-5; TRBD2 agrees at 8 bases. There are 14 residues in the CDR3. Per germline, CDR1 SGHAT and CDR2 FQNNGV. Unmatched junction bases numbered 6, after V lost 4 bases and J lost 5 bases. The CDR3 spells CASSSGRAFETQYF. The CDR3 nucleotides are TGTGCCAGCAGCTCCGGGAGGGCCTTTGAGACCCAGTACTTC.

The V and J genes are TRBV13 and TRBJ2-1; tentatively, D is TRBD2 (6 bases). The ends were cut back, 3 bases at V and 9 bases at J, with 24 bases in the middle. The CDR3 loop spans 17 amino acids. Per the germline V gene, CDR1 is PRHDT and CDR2 is FYEKMQ (reference sequence). The CDR3 loop is CASSLVYLGLPPIEQFF. CDR3 nucleotide sequence: TGTGCCAGCAGCTTGGTGTATTTAGGACTACCCCCTATTGAGCAGTTCTTC.

The chain has TRBV5-6 and TRBJ2-1; 9 bases agree with TRBD2. Looked up from germline, CDR1 is SGHDT and CDR2 is YYEEEE. The trim removed 4 bases at V and 9 bases at J, leaving 14 bases unmatched. This CDR3 is 16 amino acids long. CDR3 nucleotide sequence: TGTGCCAGCAGCCGAACCCCCGGGACTAGCAGGAGTGAGCAGTTCTTC. It encodes CASSRTPGTSRSEQFF. Complete variable domain (other parts from reference TRBV5-6 and TRBJ2-1): DAGVTQSPTHLIKTRGQQVTLRCSPKSGHDTVSWYQQALGQGPQFIFQYYEEEERQRGNFPDRFSGHQFPNYSSELNVNALLLGDSALYLCASSRTPGTSRSEQFFGPGTRLTVL.

The chain couples TRBV28 to TRBJ1-2; D unclear. Trimming shortened V by 7 bases and J by 5 bases, and 20 bases separated the two germline ends. Germline V gives CDR1 MDHEN, CDR2 SYDVKM. The CDR3 is 15 residues long. The CDR3: CASTSVGIREYGYTF. The CDR3 coding sequence is TGTGCCAGCACCTCAGTTGGTATTAGGGAGTATGGCTACACCTTC.

The genes are TRBV19 and TRBJ1-5, with TRBD1 matching over 8 bases. This CDR3 has 16 residues. The ends lost 2 bases at V and 4 bases at J; junction bases unmatched: 7. In germline, CDR1 is LNHDA, CDR2 SQIVND (reference sequence). CDR3 sequence: CASSISGTGPNQPQHF. The DNA of the CDR3 is TGTGCCAGTAGTATATCCGGGACAGGACCGAATCAGCCCCAGCATTTT.

This sequence joins TRBV4-2 and TRBJ2-5, with TRBD2 matching over 14 bases. Germline values: CDR1 LGHNA, CDR2 YNFKEQ. The J segment lost 5 bases and the V segment lost 2 bases, leaving 10 bases of the junction unmatched. This CDR3 region has 18 residues. The CDR3 DNA follows: TGTGCCAGCAGCCAACCCGGGACTAGCGGGAGTGGCGGGGAGACCCAGTACTTC. Translation gives CASSQPGTSGSGGETQYF.

The chain recombines TRBV4-1 with TRBJ2-7; 10 nucleotides agree with TRBD2. With V trimmed by 2 bases and J by 1 base, 2 bases remained unmatched. The CDR3 has 15 residues. Germline assignment: CDR1 MGHRA and CDR2 YSYEKL. CDR3: CASSQLAGVSYEQYF. CDR3 sequence (DNA): TGCGCCAGCAGCCAACTAGCGGGAGTGTCCTACGAGCAGTACTTC.

The chain combines TRBV19 with TRBJ1-5; the match to TRBD1 covers 7 bases. This CDR3 has 13 residues. CDR1 LNHDA and CDR2 SQIVND come from the germline V gene (reference sequence). V lost 7 bases, J lost 6 bases, and 6 bases stayed unmatched. The CDR3 is CASKGAGRQPQHF. The CDR3 bases are TGTGCCAGTAAGGGGGCAGGACGTCAGCCCCAGCATTTT.

This sequence joins TRBV4-1 and TRBJ2-7; D is undetermined. V was cut by 1 base and J by 2 bases, with 12 bases left in between. CDR1 is MGHRA, CDR2 YSYEKL, per germline. The length of the CDR3 is 15 residues. The CDR3 is CASSQGVVGAYEQYF. The CDR3 DNA is TGCGCCAGCAGCCAAGGGGTTGTGGGCGCCTACGAGCAGTACTTC.